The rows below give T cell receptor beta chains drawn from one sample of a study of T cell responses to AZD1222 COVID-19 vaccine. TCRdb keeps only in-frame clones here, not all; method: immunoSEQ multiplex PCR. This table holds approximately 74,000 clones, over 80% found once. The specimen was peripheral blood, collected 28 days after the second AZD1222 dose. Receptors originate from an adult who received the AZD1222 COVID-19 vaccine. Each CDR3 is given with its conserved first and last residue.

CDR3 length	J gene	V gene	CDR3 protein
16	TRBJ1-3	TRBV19	CASSIFGDRGENTIYF
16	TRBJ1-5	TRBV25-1	CASSPRDRGPNQPQHF
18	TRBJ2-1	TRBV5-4	CASSLGSPSGSFYNEQFF
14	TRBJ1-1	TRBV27	CASSYVRGHTEAFF
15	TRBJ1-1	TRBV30	CAWSVAGTGRNSAFF
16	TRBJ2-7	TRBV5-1	CASSPWGAGSSYEQYF
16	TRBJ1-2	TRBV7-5	CVRSSKGGDRGPGYTF
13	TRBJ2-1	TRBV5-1	CASSLGADNEQFF
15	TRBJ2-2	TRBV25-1	CASSERAGGIGELFF
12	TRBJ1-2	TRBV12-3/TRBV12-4	CASSLGQAGYTF
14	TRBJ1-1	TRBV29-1	CSANRGTVNTEAFF
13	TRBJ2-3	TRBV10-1	CASSEVSGPTQYF
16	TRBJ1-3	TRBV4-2	CASSQASVSSGNTIYF
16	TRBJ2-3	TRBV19	CASSIRLAAGTDTQYF
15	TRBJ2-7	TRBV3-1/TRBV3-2	CASSRGQGVSYEQYF
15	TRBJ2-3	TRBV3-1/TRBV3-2	CASSPLFRGRFTQYF
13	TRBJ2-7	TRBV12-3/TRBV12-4	CASSLQGTYEQYF
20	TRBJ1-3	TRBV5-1	CASSLRPTAEPTASGNTIYF
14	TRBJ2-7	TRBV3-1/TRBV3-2	CASSHGRGRYEQYF
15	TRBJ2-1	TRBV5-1	CASSPLTGTYNEQFF
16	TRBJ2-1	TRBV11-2	CASSSGTSGGGHEQFF
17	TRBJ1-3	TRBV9	CASSVATGPHSGNTIYF
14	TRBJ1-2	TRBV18	CASSPYGQAYGYTF
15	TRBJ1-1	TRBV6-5	CASSYGQGFLTEAFF
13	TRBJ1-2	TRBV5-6	CASSLGTAYGYTF
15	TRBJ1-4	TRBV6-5	CASSHTGTGNEKLFF
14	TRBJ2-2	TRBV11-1	CASSFPESTGELFF
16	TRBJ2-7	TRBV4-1	CASSQEGGSGGYEQYF
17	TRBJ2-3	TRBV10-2	CASEVPSGGATPDTQYF
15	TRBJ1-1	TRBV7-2	CASSLAHGPSGSAFF
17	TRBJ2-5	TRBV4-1	CASSQTLAGGIQETQYF
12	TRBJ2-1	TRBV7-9	CASSTLSNEQFF
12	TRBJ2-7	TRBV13	CASSTGIYEQYF
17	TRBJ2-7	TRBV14	CASSQRQGVHNSYEQYF
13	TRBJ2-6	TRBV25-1	CASMLSGANVLTF
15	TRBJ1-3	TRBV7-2	CASSSPTGSRNTIYF
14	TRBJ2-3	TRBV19	CASSFRASTDTQYF
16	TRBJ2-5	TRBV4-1	CASSHLIAGPQETQYF
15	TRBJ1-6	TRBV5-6	CASSLYGSWNSPLHF
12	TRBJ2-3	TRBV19	CASTSATDTQYF
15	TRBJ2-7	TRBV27	CASSSSGVESYEQYF
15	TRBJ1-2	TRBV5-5	CASSLAGDRFYGYTF
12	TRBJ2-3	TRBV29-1	CSVALERHTQYF
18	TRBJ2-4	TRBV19	CASSMRALAGVLPLLQYF
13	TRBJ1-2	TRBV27	CASSPGGTVIITF
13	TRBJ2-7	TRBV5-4	CASSLTGVHEQYF
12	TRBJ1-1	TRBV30	CAWSQAGIEAFF
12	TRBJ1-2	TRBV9	CASSEQGYGYTF
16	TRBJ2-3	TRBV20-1	CSASDPSGIYTDTQYF
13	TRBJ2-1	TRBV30	CAWSRLAGGEQFF
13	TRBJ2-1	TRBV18	CASSPPASNEQFF